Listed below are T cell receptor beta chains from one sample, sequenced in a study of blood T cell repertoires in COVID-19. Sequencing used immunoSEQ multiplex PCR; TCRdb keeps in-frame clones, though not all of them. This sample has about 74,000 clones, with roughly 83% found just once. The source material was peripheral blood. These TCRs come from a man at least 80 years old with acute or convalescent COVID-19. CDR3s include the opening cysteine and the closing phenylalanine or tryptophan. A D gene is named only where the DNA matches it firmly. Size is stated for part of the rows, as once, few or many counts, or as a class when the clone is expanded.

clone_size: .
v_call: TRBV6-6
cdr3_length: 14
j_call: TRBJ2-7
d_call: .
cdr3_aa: CASNPGHGITEQYF
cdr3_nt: TGTGCCAGCAATCCGGGACACGGTATTACGGAGCAGTACTTC

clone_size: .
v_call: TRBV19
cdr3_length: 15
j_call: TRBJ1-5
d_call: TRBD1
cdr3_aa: CASSIVGAGGQPQHF
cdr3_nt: TGTGCCAGTAGTATAGTGGGGGCAGGGGGGCAGCCCCAGCATTTT

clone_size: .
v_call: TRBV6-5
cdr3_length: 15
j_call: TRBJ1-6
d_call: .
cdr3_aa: CASSSRTVHNSPLHF
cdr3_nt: TGTGCCAGCAGTAGTCGAACAGTTCATAATTCACCCCTCCACTTT

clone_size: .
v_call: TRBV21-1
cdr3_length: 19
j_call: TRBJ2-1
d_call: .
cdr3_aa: CASSKEGLAGGLDDNEQFF
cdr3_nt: TGTGCCAGCAGCAAAGAGGGACTAGCGGGGGGGCTTGACGACAATGAGCAGTTCTTC

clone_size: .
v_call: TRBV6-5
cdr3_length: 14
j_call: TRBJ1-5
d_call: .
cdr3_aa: CASSYEAGQQPQHF
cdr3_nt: TGTGCCAGCAGTTACGAGGCAGGACAACAGCCCCAGCATTTT

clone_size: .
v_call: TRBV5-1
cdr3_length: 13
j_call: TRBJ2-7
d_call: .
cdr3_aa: CASSLDTAYEQYF
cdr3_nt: TGCGCCAGCAGCTTAGACACAGCCTACGAGCAGTACTTC

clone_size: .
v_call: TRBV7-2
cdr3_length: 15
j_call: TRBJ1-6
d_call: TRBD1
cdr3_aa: CASSLVRGQTSPLHF
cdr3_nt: TGTGCCAGCAGCTTAGTACGGGGACAGACTTCACCCCTCCACTTT

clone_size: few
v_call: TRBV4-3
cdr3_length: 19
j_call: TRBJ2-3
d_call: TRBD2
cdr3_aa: CASSQDPPTSGGFTDTQYF
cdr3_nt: TGCGCCAGCAGCCAAGATCCCCCGACTAGCGGGGGGTTCACAGATACGCAGTATTTT

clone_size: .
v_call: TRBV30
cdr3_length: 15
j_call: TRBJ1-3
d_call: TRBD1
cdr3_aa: CAWTRDSLPGNTIYF
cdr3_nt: TGTGCCTGGACTCGGGACAGCCTCCCTGGAAACACCATATATTTT

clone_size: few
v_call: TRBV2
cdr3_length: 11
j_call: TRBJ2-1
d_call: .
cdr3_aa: CASSGANEQFF
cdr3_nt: TGTGCCAGCAGTGGGGCCAATGAGCAGTTCTTC

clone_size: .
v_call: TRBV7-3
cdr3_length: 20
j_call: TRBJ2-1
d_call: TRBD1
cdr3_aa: CASSLGSLRTGDRVDNEQFF
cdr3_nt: TGTGCCAGCAGCTTAGGATCTCTGCGTACGGGGGACAGGGTGGACAATGAGCAGTTCTTC

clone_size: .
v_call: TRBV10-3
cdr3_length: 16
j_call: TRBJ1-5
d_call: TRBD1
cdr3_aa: CAISETGGFSNQPQHF
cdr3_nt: TGTGCCATCAGTGAAACAGGGGGCTTTAGCAATCAGCCCCAGCATTTT

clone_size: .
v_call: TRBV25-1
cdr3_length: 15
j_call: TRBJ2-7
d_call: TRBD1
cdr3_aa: CASRKQGAAPPAVDF
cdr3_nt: TGTGCCAGCAGGAAGCAGGGGGCGGCCCCCCCGGCAGTTGACTTC

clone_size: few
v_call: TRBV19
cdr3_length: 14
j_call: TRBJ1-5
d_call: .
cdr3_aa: CASSPGHFNQPQHF
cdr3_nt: TGTGCCAGTAGTCCGGGACACTTCAATCAGCCCCAGCATTTT

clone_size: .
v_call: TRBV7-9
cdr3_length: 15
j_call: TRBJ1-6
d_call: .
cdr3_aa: CASSLDGLGSSPLHF
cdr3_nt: TGTGCCAGCAGCTTAGATGGGCTCGGCAGTTCACCCCTCCACTTT

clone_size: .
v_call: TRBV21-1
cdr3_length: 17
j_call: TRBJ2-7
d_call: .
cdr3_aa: CASSKSGGWPGAYEQYF
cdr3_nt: TGTGCCAGCAGCAAATCGGGAGGGTGGCCGGGCGCCTACGAGCAGTACTTC

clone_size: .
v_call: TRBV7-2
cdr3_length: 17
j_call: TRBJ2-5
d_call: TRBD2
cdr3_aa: CASSLRGAGGNQETQYF
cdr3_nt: TGTGCCAGCAGCTTACGTGGAGCGGGAGGGAACCAAGAGACCCAGTACTTC

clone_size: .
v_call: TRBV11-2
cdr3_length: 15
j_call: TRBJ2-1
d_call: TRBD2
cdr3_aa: CASSSSGRVNNEQFF
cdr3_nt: TGTGCCAGCAGCTCTAGCGGGAGGGTGAACAATGAGCAGTTCTTC

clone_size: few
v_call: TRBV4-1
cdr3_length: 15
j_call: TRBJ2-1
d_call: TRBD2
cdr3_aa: CASSLRTSSYNEQFF
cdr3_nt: TGCGCCAGCAGCCTCCGGACTAGCTCCTACAATGAGCAGTTCTTC

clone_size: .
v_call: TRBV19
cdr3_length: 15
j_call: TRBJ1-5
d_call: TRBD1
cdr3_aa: CASTYEQGAKQPQHF
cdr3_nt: TGTGCCAGTACCTACGAGCAGGGGGCAAAACAGCCCCAGCATTTT

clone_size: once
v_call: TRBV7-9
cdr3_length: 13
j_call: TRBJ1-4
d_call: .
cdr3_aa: CASSRDLNEKLFF
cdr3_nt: TGTGCCAGCAGTCGGGATTTAAATGAAAAACTGTTTTTT

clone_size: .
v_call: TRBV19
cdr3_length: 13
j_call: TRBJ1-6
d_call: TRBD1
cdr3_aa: CASQGQGVSALHF
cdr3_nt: TGTGCCAGTCAAGGACAGGGAGTAAGCGCCCTCCACTTT

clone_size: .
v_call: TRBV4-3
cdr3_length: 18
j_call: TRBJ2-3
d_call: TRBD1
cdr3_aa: CASSLVLGTGDGTDTQYF
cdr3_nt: TGCGCCAGCAGCCTGGTCCTTGGGACAGGGGATGGGACAGATACGCAGTATTTT

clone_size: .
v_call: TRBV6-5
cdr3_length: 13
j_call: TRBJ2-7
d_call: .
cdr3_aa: CASSYRQGHEQYF
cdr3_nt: TGTGCCAGCAGTTACCGCCAGGGCCACGAGCAGTACTTC

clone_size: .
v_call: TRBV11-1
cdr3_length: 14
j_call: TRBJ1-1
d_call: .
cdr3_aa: CASSLALRNTEAFF
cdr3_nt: TGTGCCAGCAGCTTAGCTCTCCGGAACACTGAAGCTTTCTTT

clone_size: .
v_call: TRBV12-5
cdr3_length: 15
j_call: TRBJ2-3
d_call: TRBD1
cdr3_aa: CASGQGQGDTDTQYF
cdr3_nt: TGTGCTAGTGGTCAAGGACAGGGAGACACAGATACGCAGTATTTT

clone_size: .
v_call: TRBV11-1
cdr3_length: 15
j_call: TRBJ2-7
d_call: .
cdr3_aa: CASSSLINGGHEQYF
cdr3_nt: TGTGCCAGCAGCTCCTTAATAAACGGGGGGCACGAGCAGTACTTC

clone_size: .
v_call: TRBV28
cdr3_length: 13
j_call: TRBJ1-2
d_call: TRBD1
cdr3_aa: CATNPGGGYGYTF
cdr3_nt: TGTGCCACCAATCCAGGGGGCGGATATGGCTACACCTTC

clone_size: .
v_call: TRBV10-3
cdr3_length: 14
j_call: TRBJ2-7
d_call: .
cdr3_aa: CAINAGTQGYEQYF
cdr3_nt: TGTGCCATCAACGCTGGGACTCAGGGCTACGAGCAGTACTTC

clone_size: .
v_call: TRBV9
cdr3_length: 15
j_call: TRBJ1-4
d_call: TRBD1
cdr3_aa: CASSARDRGGEKLFF
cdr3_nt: TGTGCCAGCAGCGCGAGGGACAGGGGGGGTGAAAAACTGTTTTTT

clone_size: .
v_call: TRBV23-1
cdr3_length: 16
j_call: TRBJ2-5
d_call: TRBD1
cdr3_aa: CASTLCQGQRLETQYF
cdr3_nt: TGCGCCAGCACCCTATGTCAGGGACAGAGACTAGAGACCCAGTACTTC

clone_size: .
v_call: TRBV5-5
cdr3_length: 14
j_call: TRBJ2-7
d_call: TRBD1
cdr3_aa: CASSTGTGVYEQYF
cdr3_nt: TGTGCCAGCAGCACCGGGACAGGAGTCTACGAGCAGTACTTC

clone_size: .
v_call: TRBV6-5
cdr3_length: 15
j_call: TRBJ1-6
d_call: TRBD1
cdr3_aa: CASSYGQGKYSPLHF
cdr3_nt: TGTGCCAGCAGTTACGGACAGGGGAAGTATTCACCCCTCCACTTT

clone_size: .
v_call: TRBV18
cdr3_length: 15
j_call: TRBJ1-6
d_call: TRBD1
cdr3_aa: CASSPGQGANSPLHF
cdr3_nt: TGTGCCAGCTCCCCCGGACAGGGGGCAAATTCACCCCTCCACTTT

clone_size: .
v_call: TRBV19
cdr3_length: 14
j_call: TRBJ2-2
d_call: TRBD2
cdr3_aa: CASKKRGNTGELFF
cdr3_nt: TGTGCCAGTAAAAAGCGGGGGAACACCGGGGAGCTGTTTTTT

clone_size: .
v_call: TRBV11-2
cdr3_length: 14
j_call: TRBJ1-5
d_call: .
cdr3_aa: CASSYGGGAGPQHF
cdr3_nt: TGTGCCAGCAGCTACGGGGGGGGCGCAGGGCCCCAGCATTTT

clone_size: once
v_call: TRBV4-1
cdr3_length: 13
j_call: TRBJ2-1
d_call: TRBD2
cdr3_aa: CASRELAGHEQFF
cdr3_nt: TGCGCCAGCAGGGAACTAGCGGGGCATGAGCAGTTCTTC

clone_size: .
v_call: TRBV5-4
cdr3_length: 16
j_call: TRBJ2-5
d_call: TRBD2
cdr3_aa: CASSLGTSGGQETQYF
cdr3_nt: TGTGCCAGCAGTTTAGGGACTAGCGGGGGCCAAGAGACCCAGTACTTC

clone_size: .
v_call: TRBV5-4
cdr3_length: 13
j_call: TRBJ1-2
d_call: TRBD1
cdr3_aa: CASSRKGADGYTF
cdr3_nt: TGTGCCAGCAGCCGAAAGGGGGCGGATGGCTACACCTTC

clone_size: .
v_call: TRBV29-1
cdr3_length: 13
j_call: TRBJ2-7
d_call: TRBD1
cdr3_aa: CSALLGQGYEQYF
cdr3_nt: TGCAGCGCCCTACTGGGACAGGGCTACGAGCAGTACTTC

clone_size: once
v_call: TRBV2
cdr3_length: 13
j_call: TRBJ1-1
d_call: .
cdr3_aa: CASRGAPNTEAFF
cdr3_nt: TGTGCCAGCAGGGGGGCCCCTAACACTGAAGCTTTCTTT

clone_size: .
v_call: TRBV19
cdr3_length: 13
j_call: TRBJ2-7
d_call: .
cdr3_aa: CASSPTGWDEQYF
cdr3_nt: TGTGCCAGTAGTCCGACAGGTTGGGACGAGCAGTACTTC

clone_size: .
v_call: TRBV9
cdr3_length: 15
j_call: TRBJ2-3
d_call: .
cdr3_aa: CASSAGDTSTDTQYF
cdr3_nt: TGTGCCAGCAGCGCTGGGGACACTTCCACGGATACGCAGTATTTT

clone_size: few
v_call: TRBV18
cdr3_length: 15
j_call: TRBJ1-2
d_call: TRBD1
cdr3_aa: CASSSTRTGGYGYTF
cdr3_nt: TGTGCCAGCTCATCAACCCGGACAGGTGGCTATGGCTACACCTTC

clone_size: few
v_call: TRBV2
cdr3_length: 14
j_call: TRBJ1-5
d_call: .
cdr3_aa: CASTLRDSNQPQHF
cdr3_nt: TGTGCCAGCACCCTAAGAGATAGCAATCAGCCCCAGCATTTT

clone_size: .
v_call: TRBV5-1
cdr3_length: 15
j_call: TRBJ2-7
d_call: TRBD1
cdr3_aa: CASSLGGQAFYEQYF
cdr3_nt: TGCGCCAGCAGCTTGGGAGGACAGGCCTTCTACGAGCAGTACTTC

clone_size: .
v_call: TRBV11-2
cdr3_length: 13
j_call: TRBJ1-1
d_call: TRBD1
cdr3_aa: CASTTTGSTEAFF
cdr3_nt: TGTGCCAGCACCACGACAGGGTCCACTGAAGCTTTCTTT

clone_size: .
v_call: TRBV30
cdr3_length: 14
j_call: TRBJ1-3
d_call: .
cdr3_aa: CAWNRGVSGNTIYF
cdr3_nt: TGTGCCTGGAATCGAGGTGTGTCTGGAAACACCATATATTTT

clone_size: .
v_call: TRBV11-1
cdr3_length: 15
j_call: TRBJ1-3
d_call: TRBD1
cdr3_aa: CASSLGQHSGNTIYF
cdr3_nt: TGTGCCAGCAGCTTGGGACAGCACTCTGGAAACACCATATATTTT

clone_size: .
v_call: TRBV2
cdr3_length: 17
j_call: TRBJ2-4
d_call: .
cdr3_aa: CASSSTKQGWTKNIQYF
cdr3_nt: TGTGCCAGCAGCTCAACCAAGCAGGGGTGGACCAAAAACATTCAGTACTTC

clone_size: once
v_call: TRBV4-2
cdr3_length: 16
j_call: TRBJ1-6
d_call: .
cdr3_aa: CASSPQGLDYNSPLHF
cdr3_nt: TGTGCCAGCAGCCCTCAGGGGCTAGACTATAATTCACCCCTCCACTTT

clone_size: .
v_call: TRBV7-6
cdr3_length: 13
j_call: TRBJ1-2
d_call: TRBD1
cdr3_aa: CASSLETGIGYTF
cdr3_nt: TGTGCCAGCAGCTTAGAGACAGGGATCGGTTACACCTTC

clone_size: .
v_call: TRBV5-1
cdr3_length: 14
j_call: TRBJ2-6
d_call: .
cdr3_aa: CASSFESGANVLTF
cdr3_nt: TGCGCCAGCAGCTTCGAGTCCGGGGCCAACGTCCTGACTTTC

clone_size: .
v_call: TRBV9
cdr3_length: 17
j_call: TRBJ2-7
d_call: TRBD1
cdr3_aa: CASSARQGAFSSYEQYF
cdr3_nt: TGTGCCAGCAGCGCCCGTCAGGGGGCCTTCAGCTCCTACGAGCAGTACTTC

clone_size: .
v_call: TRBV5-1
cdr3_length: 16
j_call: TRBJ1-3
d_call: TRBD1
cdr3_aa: CASSPTTGGVGNTIYF
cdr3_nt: TGCGCCAGCAGTCCCACAACAGGGGGCGTTGGAAACACCATATATTTT